The rows below give T cell receptor beta chains drawn from one sample of a study of chemoradiotherapy in HPV16-positive cancers. Profiled with immunoSEQ multiplex PCR; TCRdb holds only in-frame clones, not every one. The repertoire holds approximately 9,500 clones, with around four fifths as singletons. Source: tumor tissue, taken from a patient who underwent chemoradiotherapy. These receptor sequences come from a human donor with HPV-associated anogenital cancer. Each CDR3 is given with its conserved first and last residue. A clone size is listed for some rows: how often the clone was seen (once, few, many), or a class if it is expanded.

clone size: -
V gene: TRBV28
J gene: TRBJ1-1
CDR3 protein: CASSLSGRAEAFF

clone size: once
V gene: TRBV4-2
J gene: TRBJ1-5
CDR3 protein: CASSQEVGFGQPQHF

clone size: -
V gene: TRBV19
J gene: TRBJ1-1
CDR3 protein: CASSIVADTEAFF

clone size: medium-sized
V gene: TRBV15
J gene: TRBJ2-5
CDR3 protein: CATSRVRTGQETQYF

clone size: once
V gene: TRBV12-5
J gene: TRBJ2-7
CDR3 protein: CASGLGWTAIPYEQYF

clone size: -
V gene: TRBV13
J gene: TRBJ2-2
CDR3 protein: CASSVPGWRNTGELFF

clone size: -
V gene: TRBV30
J gene: TRBJ1-6
CDR3 protein: CACSWGQGNSPLHF

clone size: -
V gene: TRBV5-5
J gene: TRBJ2-7
CDR3 protein: CASSFSGSSAYEQYF

clone size: -
V gene: TRBV5-1
J gene: TRBJ1-3
CDR3 protein: CASSSEGGGSGNTIYF

clone size: few
V gene: TRBV9
J gene: TRBJ1-5
CDR3 protein: CASSVGPSGNQPQHF

clone size: -
V gene: TRBV29-1
J gene: TRBJ1-2
CDR3 protein: CSVAVTGNGYTF

clone size: -
V gene: TRBV2
J gene: TRBJ1-5
CDR3 protein: CASTPDRGNQPQHF

clone size: -
V gene: TRBV15
J gene: TRBJ2-7
CDR3 protein: CATSVGTGGDEQYF

clone size: few
V gene: TRBV12-5
J gene: TRBJ2-6
CDR3 protein: CASGTECAGQSRANVLTF

clone size: -
V gene: TRBV6-1
J gene: TRBJ1-4
CDR3 protein: CASSGSRGANEKLFF

clone size: -
V gene: TRBV19
J gene: TRBJ1-5
CDR3 protein: CASTQGAWGNQPQHF

clone size: -
V gene: TRBV5-8
J gene: TRBJ1-6
CDR3 protein: CASSLERTRNSPLHF

clone size: -
V gene: TRBV30
J gene: TRBJ1-4
CDR3 protein: CAWTSPRIANEKLFF

clone size: few
V gene: TRBV19
J gene: TRBJ1-2
CDR3 protein: CASTFEGVSGYTF

clone size: -
V gene: TRBV27
J gene: TRBJ2-3
CDR3 protein: CASSLSFHQITDTQYF

clone size: -
V gene: TRBV5-1
J gene: TRBJ1-2
CDR3 protein: CASSRGQAGSGYTF

clone size: -
V gene: TRBV14
J gene: TRBJ1-2
CDR3 protein: CASSQLQEYGYTF

clone size: -
V gene: TRBV30
J gene: TRBJ1-5
CDR3 protein: CAWSRARGQPQHF

clone size: -
V gene: TRBV18
J gene: TRBJ2-5
CDR3 protein: CASSPERVKSETQYF

clone size: medium-sized
V gene: TRBV7-6
J gene: TRBJ1-1
CDR3 protein: CASSPYLGTEAFF

clone size: -
V gene: TRBV6-6
J gene: TRBJ1-6
CDR3 protein: CASSPLGDLPLHF

clone size: -
V gene: TRBV12-2
J gene: -
CDR3 protein: CASRLASERTYEQYF

clone size: -
V gene: TRBV7-8
J gene: TRBJ1-2
CDR3 protein: CASGLSGWLGRGETVDYGYTF

clone size: -
V gene: TRBV2
J gene: TRBJ1-2
CDR3 protein: CASSEGTGGNYGYTF